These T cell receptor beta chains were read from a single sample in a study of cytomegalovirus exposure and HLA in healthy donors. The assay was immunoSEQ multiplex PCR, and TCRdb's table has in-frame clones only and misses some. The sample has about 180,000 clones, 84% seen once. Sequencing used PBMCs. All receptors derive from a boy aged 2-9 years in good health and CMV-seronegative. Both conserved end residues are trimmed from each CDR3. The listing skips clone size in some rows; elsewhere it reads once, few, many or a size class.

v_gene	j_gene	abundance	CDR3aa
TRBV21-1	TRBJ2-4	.	ASSKAEGAKNIQY
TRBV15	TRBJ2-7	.	ATSSAPGYEQY
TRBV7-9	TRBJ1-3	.	ASSSGTGGNTIY
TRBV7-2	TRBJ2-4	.	ASSLATVKNIQY
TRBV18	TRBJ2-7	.	ASSPALDSAEQY
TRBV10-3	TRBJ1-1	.	AIRDTSEAF
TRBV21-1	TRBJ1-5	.	ASSKEEDRLYVGCGQPQH
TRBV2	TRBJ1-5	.	ASTKDRGNNQPQH
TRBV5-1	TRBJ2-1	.	ASSLIMAGADNEQF
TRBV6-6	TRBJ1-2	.	ASSTPRDRVSLT
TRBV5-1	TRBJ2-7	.	ASSLRGQGPSYEQY
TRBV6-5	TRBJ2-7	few	ASFTGLSSWEQY
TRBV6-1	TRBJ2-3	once	ASSEFRAGLPDTQY
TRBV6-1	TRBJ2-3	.	ASWGGRRGDTQY
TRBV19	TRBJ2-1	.	ASSTRSGQPYNEQF
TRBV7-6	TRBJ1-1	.	ASSIREISTEAF
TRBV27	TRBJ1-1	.	ASSFRGGNTEAF
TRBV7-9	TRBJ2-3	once	ASSLSGRDTDTQY
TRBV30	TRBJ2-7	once	AWSLGQLYEQY
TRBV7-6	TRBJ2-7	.	ASSLVGTETYEQY
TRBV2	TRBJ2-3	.	AGRSGTGVDTQY
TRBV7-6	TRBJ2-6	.	ASSLSGSGANVLT
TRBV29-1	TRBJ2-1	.	SVTGLAGLEYNEQF
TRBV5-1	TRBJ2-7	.	ASSFGADSYEQY
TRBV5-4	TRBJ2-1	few	ASSPKPGYNEQF
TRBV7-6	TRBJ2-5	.	ASSLLTPGTGEQETQY